The 16 T cell receptor beta chains below all came from one sample that was sequenced in a study of T-cell reconstitution after alpha-beta-depleted transplantation in children. Preparation of the TCRbeta library involved a method that used unique molecular identifiers. TCRdb passed the PCR reads through MiXCR, listing each CDR3 protein once. Of around 270,000 distinct CDR3 sequences in the sample, 10% were seen once. Sample: PBMCs, taken before TCRalphabeta/CD19-depleted stem cell transplant. The receptors were gathered from a boy under three years old with acute myeloid leukemia, due to receive a stem cell transplant.

This clonotype was observed many times. The rearrangement links TRBV28 to TRBJ2-2; D may match TRBD1 or TRBD2 (5 bases each). The CDR3 length is 14 residues. Per germline, CDR1 MDHEN and CDR2 SYDVKM. Trimming stripped 8 bases from V and 0 bases from J, with 10 bases between. The chain's CDR3 is CASGRDANTGELFF. DNA for the CDR3: TGTGCCAGCGGCCGGGACGCGAACACCGGGGAGCTGTTTTTT.

This clonotype has at least ten counts. The chain's CDR3 is CASSLPKTATFVTDTQYF. Written as DNA, the CDR3 is TGTGCCAGCAGTCTACCTAAAACAGCTACTTTTGTAACAGATACGCAGTATTTT. This chain joins TRBV12-3 or TRBV12-4 and TRBJ2-3; D uncertain. Trimming took 5 bases from V and 3 from J, leaving 24 bases between them. This CDR3 is built from 18 residues.

This chain links TRBV29-1 with TRBJ1-5; no definite D call. There are 14 residues in the CDR3. CDR1 is SQVTM and CDR2 is ANQGSEA in the germline V gene. The V and J ends lost 6 bases and 3 bases respectively, with 15 bases between them. The CDR3, as DNA: TGCAGCGTGCTGATGGTGGGTTCCAATCAGCCCCAGCATTTT. It specifies CSVLMVGSNQPQHF.

The DNA for the CDR3 is TGCGCCAGCAGTGGAGGACATCGTCGTGAGCAGTACTTC. Translation gives CASSGGHRREQYF. The chain employs TRBV23-1 and TRBJ2-7; D may correspond to TRBD1 or TRBD2 (5 bases each). TRBV23-1 is labeled an ORF, and its function is uncertain. The length of the CDR3 is 13 residues. Between the trimmed V and J ends, which lost 5 bases and 7 bases, there was a span of 15 bases.

The table lists this clonotype with many counts. This chain's CDR3 is CASGLLLAGEATYEQYF. CDR3 DNA: TGTGCTAGTGGTTTGCTCTTAGCGGGGGAGGCCACCTACGAGCAGTACTTC. This rearrangement joins TRBV12-5 to TRBJ2-7, with 9 bases fitting TRBD2. The CDR3 is 17 amino acids. Looked up from germline, CDR1 is LGHNT and CDR2 is FRNRAP. V was pared by 2 bases and J by 2 bases, with 10 bases of the junction left unmatched.

About this clonotype: Given a much more abundant clone one base away, this may be a read error. Lacking the conserved final phenylalanine or tryptophan, this CDR3 likely reflects a read error. V is TRBV6-1 and J is TRBJ2-5; D is perhaps TRBD1 or TRBD2 (6 bases each). V was cut by 7 bases and J by 5 bases, with 20 bases left in between. The CDR3 spans 15 residues. Germline CDR1 and CDR2: MNHNS and SASEGT. The CDR3 spells CASILTQGREETQYS. CDR3 in DNA: TGTGCCAGCATTCTTACACAGGGACGGGAGGAGACCCAGTACTCC.

This clonotype was seen ten or more times. The chain links TRBV20-1 to TRBJ2-5; D is undetermined. The CDR3 is 11 residues long. Between the trimmed V and J ends, which lost 4 bases and 4 bases, there was a span of 7 bases. Germline loops: CDR1 DFQATT, CDR2 SNEGSKA (reference sequence). As DNA, the CDR3 is TGCAGTGCTACTCTTGGAGAGACCCAGTACTTC. This sequence encodes CSATLGETQYF.

The sample holds many counts of this clonotype. The chain uses TRBV29-1 and TRBJ2-2; either TRBD1 or TRBD2 may supply D (5 bases each). CDR1 and CDR2 (germline): SQVTM, ANQGSEA. CDR3 length: 16 residues. Trimming took 4 bases from V and 5 from J, leaving 20 bases between them. In DNA form, the CDR3 reads TGCAGCGTTGGGGGAAGAAGGGGATCGGGGACCGGGGAGCTGTTTTTT. This codes for CSVGGRRGSGTGELFF.

V gene TRBV7-6 combines with J gene TRBJ2-2; either TRBD1 or TRBD2 may fit D (5 bases each). Trimming cost V 5 bases and J 0 bases, with 13 bases left between them. This CDR3 region has 16 residues. Germline CDR1 and CDR2: SGHVS and FNYEAQ. In DNA, the CDR3 is TGTGCCAGCAGCCCTGAGGGGTCGGCGAACACCGGGGAGCTGTTTTTT. Residues: CASSPEGSANTGELFF.

This clonotype was recorded many times. The rearrangement joins TRBV7-2 to TRBJ2-2, with D uncertain. This CDR3 has 17 amino acids. V was pared by 2 bases and J by 0 bases, with 13 bases between. Per germline, CDR1 SGHTA and CDR2 FQGNSA. Here the CDR3 reads CASSLRLGMANTGELFF. The CDR3 DNA follows: TGTGCCAGCAGCTTACGTCTGGGAATGGCGAACACCGGGGAGCTGTTTTTT.

This clonotype was counted only a few times. The chain employs TRBV12-3 or TRBV12-4 and TRBJ2-1; D gene uncertain. This CDR3 region has 15 residues. Trimming took off 4 bases at V and 1 base at J, with 11 bases between the two ends. The DNA for the CDR3 is TGTGCCAGCAGTTCGGAAATTTCATCCTACAATGAGCAGTTCTTC. Its protein is CASSSEISSYNEQFF.

This clonotype was seen repeatedly, ten times or more. This rearrangement joins TRBV29-1 to TRBJ1-2, with a possible D match to TRBD1 (6 bases). The CDR3 has 14 amino acids. Germline assignment: CDR1 SQVTM and CDR2 ANQGSEA. The V gene lost 7 bases and the J gene lost 4 bases, with 19 bases spanning the gap. For the CDR3, the DNA is TGCAGCGCTGGAAACTGGGACACCACCTATGGCTACACCTTC. Its protein is CSAGNWDTTYGYTF.

This chain links TRBV3-1 with TRBJ2-7, with D unresolved. The CDR3 has 14 residues. Per germline, CDR1 LGHDT and CDR2 YNNKEL (reference sequence). With 0 bases removed from V and 3 bases from J, the gap between germline ends came to 9 bases. The CDR3 DNA is TGTGCCAGCAGCCAAGATCAAGCTCTCTACGAGCAGTACTTC. Its translation: CASSQDQALYEQYF.

This clonotype was picked up many times. V gene TRBV20-1 combines with J gene TRBJ2-3, with 8 nucleotides matching TRBD2. The CDR3 runs to 11 residues. Germline assignment: CDR1 DFQATT and CDR2 SNEGSKA (reference sequence). Trimming at V came to 5 bases and at J to 5 bases, leaving 0 bases not matched to a gene. CDR3 region: CSALAGDTQYF. CDR3 coding DNA: TGCAGTGCTCTAGCGGGAGATACGCAGTATTTT.

This clonotype occurred a few times. V is TRBV20-1 and J is TRBJ2-3, with TRBD2 matching over 11 bases. V gave up 7 bases and J gave up 6 bases; unmatched junction bases: 0. The CDR3 loop spans 11 amino acids. Germline V lookup: CDR1 DFQATT, CDR2 SNEGSKA (reference sequence). The CDR3 bases are TGCAGTGGGACTAGCGGGGATACGCAGTATTTT. Amino acid sequence: CSGTSGDTQYF.

This chain joins TRBV9 and TRBJ2-6; D perhaps matches TRBD2 (5 bases). V gave up 4 bases and J gave up 0 bases, with 23 bases separating them. The CDR3 extends over 20 amino acids. Germline CDR1 reads SGDLS; CDR2 reads YYNGEE. Here the CDR3 DNA reads TGTGCCAGCAGCCCCCGACCAGGAGGTCACGGCTTCTCTGGGGCCAACGTCCTGACTTTC. It is translated as CASSPRPGGHGFSGANVLTF.